These 14 T cell receptor beta chains share one sample of origin, sequenced in a study of cytomegalovirus exposure and HLA in healthy donors. Primers: 60 Vbeta forward and 13 Jbeta reverse. TCRdb's copy holds only in-frame clones and misses some; the assay was immunoSEQ multiplex PCR. The repertoire consists of approximately 100,000 clones, with around 84% occurring once and the leading ten covering 0.9% to 1.5%. The sample comprised PBMCs. These receptors originate from a woman aged 18-29 years in good health and CMV-seronegative.

V is TRBV9 and J is TRBJ2-1; 12 positions agree with TRBD2. This CDR3 region has 19 residues. V was pared by 4 bases and J by 0 bases, with 11 bases of the junction left unmatched. The germline V gene encodes CDR1 SGDLS and CDR2 YYNGEE. The CDR3 DNA reads as TGTGCCAGCAGCCCCTCTCGGCTAGCGGGAGGGAGCTCCTACAATGAGCAGTTCTTC. Amino acids: CASSPSRLAGGSSYNEQFF.

Only one count was recorded for this clone. V gene TRBV29-1 combines with J gene TRBJ2-3; D perhaps matches TRBD2 (5 bases). With 6 bases removed from V and 1 base from J, the gap between germline ends came to 14 bases. Germline CDR1 and CDR2: SQVTM and ANQGSEA. The length of the CDR3 is 14 residues. The chain's CDR3 is CSVGMDFGTDTQYF. In nucleotides, the CDR3 is TGCAGCGTCGGGATGGACTTCGGCACAGATACGCAGTATTTT.

The CDR3 reads CASSLLPLAGGRNEQFF. CDR3 sequence (DNA): TGCGCCAGCAGCCTCCTCCCCCTAGCGGGGGGGCGTAATGAGCAGTTCTTC. The chain employs TRBV4-1 and TRBJ2-1; 12 nucleotides line up with TRBD2. The CDR3 is 17 amino acids. Germline trimming cut 4 bases from V and 7 bases from J; bases unmatched to any gene: 11. CDR1 is MGHRA and CDR2 is YSYEKL in the germline V gene.

V usage is TRBV7-3 and J usage is TRBJ2-7; the D gene is possibly TRBD2 (6 bases). V was shortened by 0 bases and J by 7 bases, with 19 bases between the two germline ends. This CDR3 region has 16 residues. Germline V gene lookup returns CDR1 SGHTA and CDR2 FQGTGA. This CDR3 is CASSLTGGTLTGEQYF. Written as DNA, the CDR3 is TGTGCCAGCAGCTTAACCGGGGGAACCCTAACTGGGGAGCAGTACTTC.

DNA for the CDR3: TGTGCCTGGAGCCTCCGTTGGGGGGTATCCTACGAGCAGTACTTC. As protein: CAWSLRWGVSYEQYF. The chain couples TRBV30 to TRBJ2-7; D possibly corresponds to TRBD2 (6 bases). The V and J ends lost 3 bases and 1 base respectively, with 16 bases between them. The CDR3 sequence is 15 residues long. CDR1 is GTSNPN and CDR2 is SVGIG in the germline V gene (reference sequence).

The CDR3 spells CASMNQGLSGNTIYF. The DNA of the CDR3 is TGTGCCAGCATGAACCAGGGGCTCTCTGGAAACACCATATATTTT. The gene calls are TRBV6-1 and TRBJ1-3, with TRBD1 as a possible D gene (6 bases). Trimming removed 7 bases at V and 0 bases at J, with 13 bases between. CDR1 and CDR2 from the germline V gene are MNHNS and SASEGT. The CDR3 covers 15 residues.

CDR3 in amino acids: CASSPDRVGNSPLHF. DNA of the CDR3: TGTGCCAGCAGCCCTGACAGGGTTGGCAATTCACCCCTCCACTTT. This chain joins TRBV6-5 and TRBJ1-6, with TRBD1 identical over 7 bases. J was trimmed by 7 bases and V by 6 bases; bases with no gene match: 9. Germline V CDR1 and CDR2: MNHEY, SVGAGI. This CDR3 is 15 amino acids long.

The chain employs TRBV10-3 and TRBJ2-3; 8 positions match TRBD1. V lost 4 bases and J lost 6; bases outside the gene matches: 6. This CDR3 region has 14 residues. Germline lookup yields CDR1 ENHRY and CDR2 SYGVKD. The CDR3 DNA sequence: TGTGCCATCAGTGTAGGGGGACAGGTGGATACGCAGTATTTT. It encodes CAISVGGQVDTQYF.

The chain uses TRBV6-4 and TRBJ2-1; TRBD2 aligns across 12 bases. J lost 5 bases, V lost 3 bases, and 2 bases had no gene match. This CDR3 contains 15 residues. The germline V gene encodes CDR1 MRHNA and CDR2 SNTAGT. DNA for the CDR3: TGTGCCAGCAGTGAAACTAGCGGGGGGAACAATGAGCAGTTCTTC. It yields the protein CASSETSGGNNEQFF.

The rearrangement links TRBV25-1 to TRBJ2-7; 7 nucleotides agree with TRBD1. CDR3 size: 13 residues. With 6 bases clipped from V and 6 bases from J, the junction kept 8 bases outside the gene matches. Germline assignment: CDR1 MGHDK and CDR2 SYGVNS. The CDR3 here is CASRDGQASEQYF. The CDR3 DNA reads as TGTGCCAGCAGAGACGGACAGGCGAGCGAGCAGTACTTC.

This clone was detected only a few times. The chain combines TRBV9 with TRBJ2-1; the match to TRBD2 covers 8 bases. CDR3 length equals 14 residues. CDR1 is SGDLS and CDR2 is YYNGEE in the germline V gene. With V trimmed by 0 bases and J by 6 bases, 2 bases remained unmatched. CDR3 in amino acids: CASSVVGLANEQFF. Written as DNA, the CDR3 is TGTGCCAGCAGCGTAGTTGGACTAGCCAATGAGCAGTTCTTC.

In its sample, this clone was seen once. This chain joins TRBV28 and TRBJ1-5; 9 nucleotides match TRBD1. Trimming removed 5 bases from V and 6 bases from J; junction bases left unmatched: 8. This CDR3 contains 15 residues. CDR1 is MDHEN, CDR2 SYDVKM, per germline. The CDR3 nucleotides read TGTGCCAGCAGTCGACAGGGGGAGTCCCGTCAGCCCCAGCATTTT. It translates to CASSRQGESRQPQHF.

V and J are TRBV5-8 and TRBJ2-7; 11 bases align to TRBD2. CDR3 length equals 16 residues. Germline CDR1 and CDR2: SGHTS and YDEGEE. The ends lost 5 bases at V and 3 bases at J; junction bases unmatched: 10. CDR3 residues: CASSRLSGRESYEQYF. The CDR3 DNA reads as TGTGCCAGCAGTCGCCTTAGCGGGAGGGAGAGCTACGAGCAGTACTTC.

V is TRBV5-1 and J is TRBJ2-3, with 10 positions matching TRBD1. CDR1 SGHRS and CDR2 YFSETQ come from the germline V gene. The CDR3 consists of 14 residues. V gave up 4 bases and J gave up 6 bases; unmatched junction bases: 5. This CDR3 reads CASSPGTGADTQYF. As DNA, the CDR3 is TGCGCCAGCAGCCCCGGGACAGGGGCTGATACGCAGTATTTT.